This T cell receptor (beta chain) comes out of a study of molecular identifiers for immune sequencing clone quantification. The germline V gene has CDR1 SQVTM and CDR2 ANQGSEA. With 4 bases removed from V and 7 bases from J, the gap between germline ends came to 28 bases. The CDR3 has 17 residues. Bulk TCR libraries were made with methods that had been previously described and with listed TCR primers. TCRdb analysed the PCR reads with MiXCR anew, one entry per CDR3 protein. The sample consists of about half a million distinct CDR3 sequences, roughly 23% of them appearing once. This sequence joins TRBV29-1 and TRBJ2-5; tentative D call: TRBD2 (6 bases). This sequence was found in a human donor in good health. Some libraries in this study had Jurkat cell RNA spiked in. The material sequenced was naive CD8+ T cells from blood, with Jurkat cell RNA spiked in. Subset reported: FACS-sorted CD8+CD4-CCR7+CD45RA+ naive T cells. CDR3 sequence: CSVGGTGVDLVIGTQYF. The CDR3 DNA sequence: TGCAGCGTTGGGGGGACGGGGGTCGATCTAGTTATCGGGACCCAGTACTTC.